A single sample is the source of the 30 T cell receptor beta chains below, sequenced in a study of T cell responses to AZD1222 COVID-19 vaccine. Data came from immunoSEQ multiplex PCR; TCRdb stores just in-frame clones and leaves some out. The profile shows some 110,000 clones, 70% to 90% of them singletons. Here the sequenced sample was peripheral blood, taken 28 days after the second AZD1222 dose. These receptors were obtained from an adult who received the AZD1222 COVID-19 vaccine.

The chain links TRBV5-1 to TRBJ1-1, with 7 bases fitting TRBD1. Germline V gene sequence: CDR1 SGHRS, CDR2 YFSETQ. V gave up 4 bases and J gave up 0 bases; unmatched junction bases: 3. The CDR3 contains 14 residues. DNA for the CDR3: TGCGCCAGCAGCCAGACAGGGATGAACACTGAAGCTTTCTTT. Translating gives CASSQTGMNTEAFF.

The genes are TRBV30 and TRBJ1-2, with 8 bases identical to TRBD1. V lost 4 bases and J lost 4; bases outside the gene matches: 11. The CDR3 is 15 residues long. Per germline, CDR1 GTSNPN and CDR2 SVGIG (reference sequence). The DNA of the CDR3 is TGTGCCTGGACCCATACAGGGGGACGTCGCTATGGCTACACCTTC. Amino acid sequence: CAWTHTGGRRYGYTF.

V is TRBV18 and J is TRBJ1-4, with 8 positions matching TRBD1. Unmatched junction bases numbered 7, after V lost 3 bases and J lost 7 bases. The V gene's germline CDR1 is KGHSH and CDR2 LQKENI. The CDR3 extends over 15 amino acids. CDR3 DNA sequence: TGTGCCAGCTCACCGGACAGGGCCTGGGGTGAAAAACTGTTTTTT. Amino acid sequence: CASSPDRAWGEKLFF.

This chain links TRBV7-2 with TRBJ2-1, with D perhaps TRBD1 or TRBD2 (6 bases each). Germline CDR1 reads SGHTA; CDR2 reads FQGNSA. The CDR3 is 16 amino acids. The germline V and J ends were trimmed by 1 base and 2 bases, with 12 bases remaining between them. The CDR3 spells CASSLDGGGTYNEQFF. The CDR3 DNA reads as TGTGCCAGCAGCTTAGACGGAGGGGGTACCTACAATGAGCAGTTCTTC.

The genes are TRBV10-3 and TRBJ1-1; D remains ambiguous. Germline CDR1 and CDR2: ENHRY and SYGVKD. V lost 4 bases and J lost 3, with 9 bases in between. CDR3 length: 13 amino acids. Here the CDR3 reads CAISVQADTEAFF. CDR3 in DNA: TGTGCCATCAGTGTACAAGCGGACACTGAAGCTTTCTTT.

This sequence joins TRBV24-1 and TRBJ1-1, with unresolved D. Germline V gives CDR1 KGHDR, CDR2 SFDVKD. The CDR3 is made up of 13 amino acids. The ends were cut back, 1 base at V and 6 bases at J, with 8 bases in the middle. CDR3 nucleotide sequence: TGTGCCACCAGTGATTTTGCCACGGCTGAAGCTTTCTTT. Its protein is CATSDFATAEAFF.

The chain has TRBV9 and TRBJ1-3, with 8 bases that match TRBD1. Looked up from germline, CDR1 is SGDLS and CDR2 is YYNGEE. J was trimmed by 4 bases and V by 6 bases; bases with no gene match: 12. The CDR3 is made up of 16 amino acids. The CDR3 loop reads CASTRTGWATGNTIYF. The CDR3 DNA sequence: TGTGCCAGCACCAGGACAGGGTGGGCTACAGGAAACACCATATATTTT.

This rearrangement joins TRBV7-3 to TRBJ2-3, with 12 bases fitting TRBD2. CDR1 and CDR2 from the germline V gene are SGHTA and FQGTGA. V dropped 5 bases and J dropped 5; count of bases not matched to a gene: 14. The CDR3 spans 18 residues. The CDR3 DNA is TGTGCCAGCAGCCCGACTCTCCTAGCGGGGGGGCAGGTAGATACGCAGTATTTT. Translating gives CASSPTLLAGGQVDTQYF. The variable domain in full, with the rest retrieved from reference TRBV7-3 and TRBJ2-3, is GAGVSQTPSNKVTEKGKYVELRCDPISGHTALYWYRQSLGQGPEFLIYFQGTGAADDSGLPNDRFFAVRPEGSVSTLKIQRTERGDSAVYLCASSPTLLAGGQVDTQYFGPGTRLTVL.

The V call is TRBV6-5, the J call TRBJ1-4, with D unresolved. Germline values: CDR1 MNHEY, CDR2 SVGAGI. The V gene lost 6 bases and the J gene lost 10 bases, with 12 bases spanning the gap. The CDR3 has 12 residues. In DNA, the CDR3 is TGTGCCAGCAGGATCCAGGCAGGAAAACTGTTTTTT. Translating it yields CASRIQAGKLFF.

The rearrangement links TRBV4-1 to TRBJ2-7; 7 bases are a match to TRBD1. This CDR3 spans 16 amino acids. V dropped 0 bases and J dropped 6; count of bases not matched to a gene: 11. The germline V gene has CDR1 MGHRA and CDR2 YSYEKL. CDR3 bases: TGCGCCAGCAGCCAAGATCGCCTAGCTGCAGGGGGCGAGCAGTACTTC. As protein: CASSQDRLAAGGEQYF.

The CDR3 DNA sequence: TGTGCCAGCAACGACCGACAGGGTGATCAGCCCCAGCATTTT. Its translation is CASNDRQGDQPQHF. This chain links TRBV2 with TRBJ1-5; TRBD1 matches 7 bases. Germline values: CDR1 SNHLY, CDR2 FYNNEI. The junction had 8 bases not matched to a gene; V was cut back by 7 bases and J by 5 bases. The CDR3 length is 14 residues.

This clone was counted a few times. The chain carries TRBV7-2 and TRBJ2-3; 7 nucleotides match TRBD2. The germline V gene has CDR1 SGHTA and CDR2 FQGNSA. The CDR3 loop spans 16 amino acids. The V segment lost 5 bases and the J segment 7 bases; nucleotides outside the gene matches: 15. The CDR3 spells CASSPAGAGSWNTQYF. CDR3 nucleotide sequence: TGTGCCAGCAGCCCCGCTGGAGCGGGGTCTTGGAATACGCAGTATTTT.

The gene calls are TRBV15 and TRBJ2-7; TRBD1 is a possible D gene (6 bases). The CDR3 totals 14 residues. V was trimmed by 1 base and J by 2 bases, leaving 9 bases between them. Germline assignment: CDR1 LNHNV and CDR2 YYDKDF (reference sequence). CDR3 residues: CATSRGRGPYEQYF. The CDR3 coding sequence is TGTGCCACCAGCAGAGGCAGGGGCCCCTACGAGCAGTACTTC.

This chain joins TRBV30 and TRBJ2-7; tentative D call: TRBD2 (5 bases). The CDR3 spans 13 residues. Germline V lookup: CDR1 GTSNPN, CDR2 SVGIG (reference sequence). Trimming left V 4 bases short and J 2 bases short, with 12 bases between. CDR3 DNA: TGTGCCTGGACCCCCCCGGGGACCTACGAGCAGTACTTC. This gives the protein CAWTPPGTYEQYF.

V and J are TRBV10-3 and TRBJ2-2; 7 positions agree with TRBD1. CDR1 and CDR2 (germline): ENHRY, SYGVKD. The ends lost 10 bases at V and 4 bases at J; junction bases unmatched: 9. The CDR3 spans 14 residues. The CDR3 bases are TGTGCCACCACCGGGACAGAGGGCACCGGGGAGCTGTTTTTT. It is translated as CATTGTEGTGELFF.

This rearrangement joins TRBV6-2 or TRBV6-3 to TRBJ1-6; TRBD1 aligns across 11 bases. CDR3 length equals 16 residues. The germline CDR1 and CDR2 sequences are MNHEY and SVGEGT. The trim removed 6 bases at V and 8 bases at J, leaving 9 bases unmatched. The CDR3 loop reads CASSPAGTGGYSPLHF. The DNA of the CDR3 is TGTGCCAGCAGCCCTGCCGGGACAGGGGGTTATTCACCCCTCCACTTT.

V is TRBV5-1 and J is TRBJ1-3, with 9 bases identical to TRBD1. With 4 bases clipped from V and 4 bases from J, the junction kept 9 bases outside the gene matches. The germline V gene encodes CDR1 SGHRS and CDR2 YFSETQ. The CDR3 has 16 amino acids. DNA of the CDR3: TGCGCCAGCAGCCGTTGGGGGACAGGGACGGGAAACACCATATATTTT. Amino acid sequence: CASSRWGTGTGNTIYF.

CDR3 in DNA: TGCAGTGCTAGTACGCTAGCGGGTCGATTCACAGATACGCAGTATTTT. The encoded protein is CSASTLAGRFTDTQYF. This chain links TRBV20-1 with TRBJ2-3, with 8 bases lining up with TRBD2. V shed 3 bases, J shed 2 bases, and the junction held 10 bases outside the gene matches. CDR3 size: 16 residues. The germline V gene encodes CDR1 DFQATT and CDR2 SNEGSKA (reference sequence).

The rearrangement uses TRBV7-3 and TRBJ1-1; maybe TRBD1 (6 bases). V was clipped by 4 bases and J by 6 bases, with 12 bases between them. This CDR3 is built from 13 residues. The germline gives CDR1 SGHTA, CDR2 FQGTGA. CDR3 amino acids: CASSSQTGAEAFF. CDR3 nucleotides: TGTGCCAGCAGCTCCCAGACAGGCGCTGAAGCTTTCTTT.

The CDR3 protein is CASSDSDRPTEAFF. CDR3 nucleotide sequence: TGTGCCAGCAGTGACTCTGACAGGCCCACTGAAGCTTTCTTT. V gene TRBV6-4 combines with J gene TRBJ1-1; D is perhaps TRBD1 (6 bases). The CDR3 contains 14 residues. The germline CDR1 and CDR2 sequences are MRHNA and SNTAGT. The V gene lost 0 bases and the J gene lost 4 bases, with 9 bases spanning the gap.

This clone appeared once. The chain couples TRBV27 to TRBJ2-7; 10 nucleotides line up with TRBD1. CDR3 length: 16 residues. Trimming removed 5 bases from V and 2 bases from J; junction bases left unmatched: 9. Germline V gene data show CDR1 as MNHEY and CDR2 as SMNVEV (reference sequence). In DNA, the CDR3 is TGTGCCAGCAGTCCAATAGACAGGGGGCCCACCTACGAGCAGTACTTC. Its translation: CASSPIDRGPTYEQYF.

V is TRBV2 and J is TRBJ2-7; perhaps D is TRBD1 or TRBD2 (5 bases each). CDR1 and CDR2 from the germline V gene are SNHLY and FYNNEI. V shed 4 bases and J shed 2 bases, with 9 bases lying between them. This CDR3 has 13 amino acids. The CDR3 DNA sequence: TGTGCCAGCAGTGGGGGGAGTCCCTACGAGCAGTACTTC. Protein: CASSGGSPYEQYF.

The chain carries TRBV6-5 and TRBJ2-5; no definite D call. The CDR3 is 14 residues long. Deletions cut 7 bases from V and 5 bases from J, with 17 bases between. Germline CDR1 is MNHEY and CDR2 is SVGAGI. In DNA, the CDR3 is TGTGCCAGCACTCCCGGCCCCCCGAGGGAGACCCAGTACTTC. Residues: CASTPGPPRETQYF.

Here the CDR3 DNA reads TGTGCCAGCGGAAACAGGGGGCGCGAGCAGTACTTC. Residues: CASGNRGREQYF. This rearrangement joins TRBV27 to TRBJ2-7; 9 bases are shared with TRBD1. The CDR3 extends over 12 amino acids. Losses at the gene ends were 8 bases for V and 6 bases for J; bases not matched to a gene: 5. CDR1 is MNHEY and CDR2 is SMNVEV in the germline V gene (reference sequence).

The DNA for the CDR3 is TGTGCCAGCAGCCTAACTATGAACACTGAAGCTTTCTTT. The encoded protein is CASSLTMNTEAFF. V gene TRBV7-9 combines with J gene TRBJ1-1; no clear D. The CDR3 has 13 residues. Germline V lookup: CDR1 SEHNR, CDR2 FQNEAQ (reference sequence). Trimming pared 5 bases from V and 0 bases from J, leaving 7 bases between.

This clone was picked up one time. The V gene is TRBV9, the J gene TRBJ2-3, with D perhaps given as TRBD1 or TRBD2 (5 bases each). Trimming took off 0 bases at V and 4 bases at J, with 6 bases between the two ends. This CDR3 region has 13 residues. The germline CDR1 and CDR2 sequences are SGDLS and YYNGEE. The CDR3 is CASSVGGADTQYF. In nucleotides, the CDR3 is TGTGCCAGCAGCGTAGGAGGGGCAGATACGCAGTATTTT.

The V gene is TRBV2, the J gene TRBJ2-7; 10 bases fit TRBD1. The CDR3 extends over 13 amino acids. The germline gives CDR1 SNHLY, CDR2 FYNNEI. V lost 6 bases and J lost 4; bases outside the gene matches: 3. This CDR3 reads CASRRDRGYEQYF. The CDR3 DNA is TGTGCCAGCAGAAGGGACAGGGGTTACGAGCAGTACTTC.

DNA of the CDR3: TGCGCCAGCAGCCCAAGACAGGGATTAGTAAAAGAGACCCAGTACTTC. Protein: CASSPRQGLVKETQYF. V and J are TRBV10-1 and TRBJ2-5, with 7 bases fitting TRBD1. The CDR3 totals 16 residues. Germline V gene lookup returns CDR1 WNHNN and CDR2 SYGVQD (reference sequence). V lost 6 bases and J lost 3; bases outside the gene matches: 13.

The V gene is TRBV7-9, the J gene TRBJ1-5; TRBD1 agrees at 7 bases. CDR3 length: 15 residues. CDR1 and CDR2 (germline): SEHNR, FQNEAQ (reference sequence). Trimming cost V 1 base and J 5 bases; bases outside gene matches: 5. The CDR3 reads CASSLEQGLHQPQHF. Written as DNA, the CDR3 is TGTGCCAGCAGCTTAGAACAGGGGTTGCATCAGCCCCAGCATTTT.

This clone has only one observation. The chain carries TRBV5-5 and TRBJ1-2, with D maybe TRBD1 (6 bases). The germline CDR1 and CDR2 sequences are SGHKS and YYEKEE (reference sequence). The CDR3 has 14 amino acids. V lost 3 bases and J 0 bases, leaving 9 bases between the germline ends. The CDR3 reads CASSYGQPNYGYTF. The CDR3, as DNA: TGTGCCAGCAGCTACGGACAGCCTAACTATGGCTACACCTTC.